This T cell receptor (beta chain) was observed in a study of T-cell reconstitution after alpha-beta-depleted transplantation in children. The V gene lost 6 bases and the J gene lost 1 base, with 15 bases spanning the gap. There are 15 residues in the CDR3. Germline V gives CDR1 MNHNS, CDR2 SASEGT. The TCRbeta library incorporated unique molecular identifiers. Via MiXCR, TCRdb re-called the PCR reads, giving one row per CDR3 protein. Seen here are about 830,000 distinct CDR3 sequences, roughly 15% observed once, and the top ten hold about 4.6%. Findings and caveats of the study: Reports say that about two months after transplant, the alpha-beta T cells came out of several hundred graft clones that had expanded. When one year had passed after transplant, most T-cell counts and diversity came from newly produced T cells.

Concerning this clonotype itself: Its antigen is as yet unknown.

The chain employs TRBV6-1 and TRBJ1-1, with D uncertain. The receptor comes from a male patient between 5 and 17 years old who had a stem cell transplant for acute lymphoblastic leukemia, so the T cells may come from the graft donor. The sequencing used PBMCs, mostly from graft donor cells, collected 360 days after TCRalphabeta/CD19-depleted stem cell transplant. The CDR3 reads CASSRLGLPNTEAFF. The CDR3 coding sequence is TGTGCCAGCAGCCGACTCGGTTTACCGAACACTGAAGCTTTCTTT.